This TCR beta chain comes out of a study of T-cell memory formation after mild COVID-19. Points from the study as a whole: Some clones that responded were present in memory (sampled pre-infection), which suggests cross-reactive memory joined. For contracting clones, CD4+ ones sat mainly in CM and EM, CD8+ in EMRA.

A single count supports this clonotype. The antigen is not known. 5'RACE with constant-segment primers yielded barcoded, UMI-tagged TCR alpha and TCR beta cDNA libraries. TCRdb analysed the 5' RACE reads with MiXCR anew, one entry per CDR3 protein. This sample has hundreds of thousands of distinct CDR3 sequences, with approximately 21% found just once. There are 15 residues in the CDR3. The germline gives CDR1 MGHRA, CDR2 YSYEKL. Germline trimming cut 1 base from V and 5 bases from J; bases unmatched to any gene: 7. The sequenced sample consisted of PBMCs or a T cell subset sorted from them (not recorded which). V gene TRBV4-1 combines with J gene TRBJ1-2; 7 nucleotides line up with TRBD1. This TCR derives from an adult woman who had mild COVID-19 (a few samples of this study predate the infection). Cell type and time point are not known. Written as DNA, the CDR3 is TGCGCCAGCAGCCAAGTTCACAGGGGCTCTTATGGCTACACCTTC. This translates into CASSQVHRGSYGYTF.